The T cell receptor (beta chain) under discussion was sequenced for a study of post-analysis software for immune sequencing data. On the study more broadly: Disease courses included relapsing-remitting, secondary progressive and progressive-relapsing multiple sclerosis. Broader study findings: F measure grouped same-batch samples tightly together. Controls had lower frequencies than patients of about 5 TRBV segments, which included TRBV5-6, TRBV5-1 and TRBV20-1. Patients with multiple sclerosis recorded significantly lower normalized Chao1 diversity than controls, the study found.

Unique molecular identifiers were present in the TCR beta cDNA libraries. Yield was roughly 0.5 million cDNA molecules from around 1 to 9.1 million T cells. One entry per CDR3 protein, called by TCRdb with MiXCR from the PCR reads. Among roughly 650,000 distinct CDR3 sequences listed, approximately 59% were seen once. The CDR3 totals 21 residues. From germline, CDR1 is LNHNV and CDR2 YYDKDF (reference sequence). With 0 bases removed from V and 5 bases from J, the gap between germline ends came to 31 bases. This clonotype was counted only a few times. Its antigen is unknown. This chain connects TRBV15 to TRBJ2-5; maybe TRBD2 (6 bases). The source of this sequence is a girl aged 2-10 years with multiple sclerosis. Sample: blood. The CDR3 loop is CATSRDTLGSGGVWDLETQYF. The CDR3 region has the DNA TGTGCCACCAGCAGAGATACCCTGGGGTCAGGAGGGGTGTGGGACCTCGAGACCCAGTACTTC.